A selection of T cell receptor beta chains follows, all from one sample in a study of technical replicates of blood from several donors. Profiled with immunoSEQ multiplex PCR; TCRdb holds only in-frame clones, not every one. The sample carries more than 45,000 clones, 91% recorded once. Sequenced sample: PBMCs. The receptors come from a human donor in good health. Some clones in this sample may be carry-over from other donors' samples. CDR3s include the opening cysteine and the closing phenylalanine or tryptophan. D genes are given only for firm matches. Some rows have no size entry. The others give once, few or many, or a class for an expanded clone.

TRBJ2-7,NA,TRBD2,TRBV15,TGTGCCACCAGCAGAGATCGGGCTAGCGGGGACTACGAGCAGTACTTC,CATSRDRASGDYEQYF
TRBJ1-1,once,NA,TRBV11-2,TGTGCCAGCAGCTTAGTCTTGCCCAGCGGGCAGAGGGGCGCTTTCTTT,CASSLVLPSGQRGAFF
TRBJ1-2,NA,NA,TRBV9,TGTGCCAGCAGCGTAGAGTCAGGATCCTATGGCTACACCTTC,CASSVESGSYGYTF
TRBJ1-1,once,TRBD1,TRBV19,TGTGCCAGCGGACAGGGAGAATACACTGAAGCTTTCTTT,CASGQGEYTEAFF
TRBJ2-2,NA,NA,TRBV4-3,TGCGCCAGCAGCCAAGACCCAAAGGCGGGCGGGGTCTCCGGGGAGCTGTTTTTT,CASSQDPKAGGVSGELFF
TRBJ1-1,NA,NA,TRBV7-3,TGTGCCAGCAGCCCACAGCCGAACACTGAAGCTTTCTTT,CASSPQPNTEAFF
TRBJ1-2,NA,TRBD1,TRBV6-1,TGTGCCAGCGGAAGCGGGACAGGGGGCCACTATGGCTACACCTTC,CASGSGTGGHYGYTF
TRBJ1-6,NA,NA,TRBV18,TGTGCCAGCTCACCCTCAGATAATTCACCCCTCCACTTT,CASSPSDNSPLHF
TRBJ2-3,NA,TRBD2,TRBV11-3,TGTGCCAGCAGCTTAGAATCTAGCGGGGGCACAGATACGCAGTATTTT,CASSLESSGGTDTQYF
TRBJ2-3,NA,TRBD2,TRBV5-1,TGCGCCAGCAGCGGAGCCCTTGGGACTAGCGGGGGCGAGTGGAGCACAGATACGCAGTATTTT,CASSGALGTSGGEWSTDTQYF
TRBJ2-5,NA,TRBD2,TRBV4-3,TGCGCCAGCAGCCAAGTAGCGGGAGGGCAAGAGACCCAGTACTTC,CASSQVAGGQETQYF
TRBJ2-1,NA,TRBD2,TRBV7-8,TGTGCCAGCAGCATGGAACCGGGACTAGCGATTTCCAACAATGAGCAGTTCTTC,CASSMEPGLAISNNEQFF
TRBJ2-3,once,TRBD2,TRBV7-2,TGTGCCAGCAGCTTTATCCTAGCGGGAGGGCCGGGCACAGATACGCAGTATTTT,CASSFILAGGPGTDTQYF
TRBJ2-1,NA,NA,TRBV6-4,TGTGCCAGCAGTGACAGACGCTCGGGGGAGGTAGGGGTGGTGAATGAGCAGTTCTTC,CASSDRRSGEVGVVNEQFF
TRBJ2-7,once,TRBD1,TRBV30,TGTGCCTGGAGTGTGGCACAGGGGAGCGAGCAGTACTTC,CAWSVAQGSEQYF
TRBJ1-2,few,TRBD1,TRBV4-1,TGCGCCAGCAGCCAAGTTCCCTACAGGGGGCCGGGTGGCTACACCTTC,CASSQVPYRGPGGYTF
TRBJ2-5,NA,TRBD2,TRBV10-3,TGTGCCATCAGTGAACTAGCGGGAGTGGAGACCCAGTACTTC,CAISELAGVETQYF
TRBJ2-2,NA,NA,TRBV5-1,TGCGCCAGCAGCTTGGAACTGTCGTTCACCGGGGAGCTGTTTTTT,CASSLELSFTGELFF
TRBJ2-1,NA,TRBD2,TRBV7-2,TGTGCCAGCAGACGGACTAGCGGGAGGGGGGACAATGAGCAGTTCTTC,CASRRTSGRGDNEQFF
TRBJ1-6,NA,NA,TRBV4-3,TGCGCCAGCAGCCAAGGGGGCTATTCACCCCTCCACTTT,CASSQGGYSPLHF
TRBJ2-3,once,NA,TRBV7-8,TGTGCCAGCAGCTTAGAGAGGGCCGGGGATACGCAGTATTTT,CASSLERAGDTQYF
TRBJ1-1,NA,NA,TRBV5-4,TGTGCCAGCAGCTTGCCAGGGAGGGACACTGAAGCTTTCTTT,CASSLPGRDTEAFF
TRBJ2-1,NA,TRBD2,TRBV30,TGTGCCTGGAGTGGGTGGGTAGCGGGAGCGCGCTATGAGCAGTTCTTC,CAWSGWVAGARYEQFF
TRBJ2-7,NA,NA,TRBV18,TGTGCCAGCTCACCTGGGACAACCTCCTACGAGCAGTACTTC,CASSPGTTSYEQYF
TRBJ2-3,NA,TRBD2,TRBV7-2,TGTGCCAGCAGCCTAAATGGACTAGCGGAGAGCACAGATACGCAGTATTTT,CASSLNGLAESTDTQYF
TRBJ2-1,NA,NA,TRBV9,TGTGCCAGCAGCGGACTAGGGTCGCCGTTCTTC,CASSGLGSPFF
TRBJ2-7,few,TRBD2,TRBV7-2,TGTGCCAGCAGCCCTGAAAGCGGGGGCGAGCAGTACTTC,CASSPESGGEQYF
TRBJ2-7,NA,TRBD1,TRBV14,TGTGCCAGCAGCCAAAGGACAGGGGGCCGATACGAGCAGTACTTC,CASSQRTGGRYEQYF
TRBJ2-4,NA,NA,TRBV5-6,TGTGCCAGCAGCTTCAATAGCCTAGCCAAAAACATTCAGTACTTC,CASSFNSLAKNIQYF
TRBJ2-3,once,NA,TRBV9,TGTGCCAGCAGCGACGGAGCAGATACGCAGTATTTT,CASSDGADTQYF
TRBJ2-7,NA,TRBD2,TRBV4-2,TGTGCCAGCAGCCGGGGGGGCGGGAGGGCCTCCGAGCAGTACTTC,CASSRGGGRASEQYF
TRBJ2-5,once,TRBD2,TRBV7-2,TGTGCCAGCAGCTTAGGAAGGACTAGCGGACGAGAGACCCAGTACTTC,CASSLGRTSGRETQYF
TRBJ1-1,NA,NA,TRBV5-6,TGTGCCAGCAGCTTGTTCGGGAACACTGAAGCTTTCTTT,CASSLFGNTEAFF
TRBJ1-1,NA,TRBD1,TRBV6-4,TGTGCCAGCAGAGAGACAGGGGGAGAAGACACTGAAGCTTTCTTT,CASRETGGEDTEAFF
TRBJ2-7,NA,TRBD2,TRBV29-1,TGCAGCGTTTCTTTAGGACTAGAAAATTACGAGCAGTACTTC,CSVSLGLENYEQYF
TRBJ1-2,few,NA,TRBV12-5,TGTGCTAGTGGTTTGGAGTCAGCGGGTGGCTACACCTTC,CASGLESAGGYTF
TRBJ1-2,NA,NA,TRBV5-1,TGCGCCAGCAGCTTTGGTCCAGGTACTGGCTACACCTTC,CASSFGPGTGYTF
TRBJ2-1,few,TRBD2,TRBV5-6,TGTGCCAGCAGCTTGGCAGCGGGGGGGCCGTCCTACAATGAGCAGTTCTTC,CASSLAAGGPSYNEQFF
TRBJ2-7,NA,TRBD1,TRBV4-2,TGTGCCAGCAGCCAAGGTGCGGGACAGGGCGACGAGCAGTACTTC,CASSQGAGQGDEQYF
TRBJ1-6,NA,NA,TRBV18,TGTGCCAGCTCACCACTCGGGAATTCACCCCTCCACTTT,CASSPLGNSPLHF
TRBJ1-1,NA,NA,TRBV5-1,TGCGCCAGCAGCTTGGACGGGGGAGGTAACACTGAAGCTTTCTTT,CASSLDGGGNTEAFF
TRBJ1-2,NA,TRBD1,TRBV20-1,TGCAGTGCTCGACAGGGTGGCTACACCTTC,CSARQGGYTF